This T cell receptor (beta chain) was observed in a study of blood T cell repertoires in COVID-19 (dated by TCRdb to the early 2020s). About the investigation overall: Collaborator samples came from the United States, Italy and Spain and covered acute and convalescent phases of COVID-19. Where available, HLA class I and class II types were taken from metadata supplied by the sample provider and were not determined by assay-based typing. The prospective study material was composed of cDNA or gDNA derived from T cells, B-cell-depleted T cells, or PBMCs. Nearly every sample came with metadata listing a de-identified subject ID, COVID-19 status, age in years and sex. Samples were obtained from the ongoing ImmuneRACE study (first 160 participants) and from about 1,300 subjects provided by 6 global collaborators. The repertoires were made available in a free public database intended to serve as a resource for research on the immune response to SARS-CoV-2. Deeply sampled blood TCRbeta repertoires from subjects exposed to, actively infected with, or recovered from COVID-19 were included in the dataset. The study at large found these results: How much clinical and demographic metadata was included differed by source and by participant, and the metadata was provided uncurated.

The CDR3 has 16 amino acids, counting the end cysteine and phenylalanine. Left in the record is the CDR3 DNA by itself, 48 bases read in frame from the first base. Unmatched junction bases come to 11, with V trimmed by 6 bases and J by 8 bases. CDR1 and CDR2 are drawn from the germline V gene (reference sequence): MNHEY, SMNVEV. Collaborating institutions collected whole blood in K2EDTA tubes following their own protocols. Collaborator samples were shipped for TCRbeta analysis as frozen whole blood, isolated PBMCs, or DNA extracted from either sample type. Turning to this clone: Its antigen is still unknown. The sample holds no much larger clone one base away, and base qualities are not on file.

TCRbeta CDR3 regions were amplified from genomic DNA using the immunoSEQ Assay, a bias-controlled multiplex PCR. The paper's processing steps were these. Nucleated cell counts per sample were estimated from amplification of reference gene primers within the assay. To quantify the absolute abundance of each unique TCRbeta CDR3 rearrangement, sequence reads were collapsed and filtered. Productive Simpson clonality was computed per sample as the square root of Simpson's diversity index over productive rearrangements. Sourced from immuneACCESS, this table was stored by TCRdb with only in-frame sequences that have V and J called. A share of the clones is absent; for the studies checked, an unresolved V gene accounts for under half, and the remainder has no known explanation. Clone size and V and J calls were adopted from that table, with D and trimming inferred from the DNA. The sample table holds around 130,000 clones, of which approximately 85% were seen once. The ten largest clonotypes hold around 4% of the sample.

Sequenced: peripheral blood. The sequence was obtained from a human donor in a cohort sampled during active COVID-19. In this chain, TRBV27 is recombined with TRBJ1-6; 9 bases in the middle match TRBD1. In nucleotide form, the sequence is TGTGCCAGCAGACCAACAGGGGGCGGTGATTATTCACCCCTCCACTTT. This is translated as CASRPTGGGDYSPLHF.